The 2 T cell receptor beta chains given below trace back to one sample, sequenced in a study of T cell changes during pregnancy in multiple sclerosis. Only in-frame clones appear in the TCRdb table, and some are missing; sequencing was by immunoSEQ multiplex PCR. The sample lists about 120,000 clones, roughly 92% seen once, with 1.5% to 1.7% in the top ten. Sequencing was performed on peripheral blood, taken in the third trimester of pregnancy. These receptor sequences come from a female donor with multiple sclerosis, enrolled in a pregnancy study.

The chain is built from TRBV5-1 and TRBJ1-1; D not certain. Germline lookup yields CDR1 SGHRS and CDR2 YFSETQ. V lost 6 bases and J lost 1, with 7 bases in between. This CDR3 is 12 amino acids long. CDR3 amino acids: CASKLENTEAFF. Here the CDR3 DNA reads TGCGCCAGCAAATTAGAGAACACTGAAGCTTTCTTT.

This chain connects TRBV6-1 to TRBJ2-6, with D possibly matching TRBD1 (6 bases). The CDR3 totals 16 residues. The germline V gene encodes CDR1 MNHNS and CDR2 SASEGT. Trimming removed 3 bases from V and 0 bases from J, with 9 bases in between. The CDR3 sequence is CASSDRGSSGANVLTF. DNA for the CDR3: TGTGCCAGCAGTGACAGGGGAAGCTCTGGGGCCAACGTCCTGACTTTC.